These 9 T cell receptor beta chains share one sample of origin, sequenced in a study of OX40 agonist ivuxolimab in advanced cancers. Using immunoSEQ multiplex PCR, the repertoire was profiled, and TCRdb retains in-frame clones only, with some absent. The sample carries roughly 60,000 clones, approximately 86% recorded once. Source: CD4+ or CD8+ T cells sorted from blood, taken in a trial of the OX40 agonist ivuxolimab. The origin of the receptors is an adult with an advanced solid tumor such as melanoma, head and neck, liver or kidney cancer.

J is TRBJ2-5 and V is TRBV29-1; 7 bases are a match to TRBD1. This CDR3 spans 14 amino acids. Germline V gene sequence: CDR1 SQVTM, CDR2 ANQGSEA. Trimming at V came to 6 bases and at J to 4 bases, leaving 11 bases not matched to a gene. This chain's CDR3 is CSVLLTGIGETQYF. CDR3 coding DNA: TGCAGCGTCCTACTGACAGGGATCGGAGAGACCCAGTACTTC. The variable domain in full, with the rest retrieved from reference TRBV29-1 and TRBJ2-5, is SAVISQKPSRDICQRGTSLTIQCQVDSQVTMMFWYRQQPGQSLTLIATANQGSEATYESGFVIDKFPISRPNLTFSTLTVSNMSPEDSSIYLCSVLLTGIGETQYFGPGTRLLVL.

V and J are TRBV5-4 and TRBJ2-1; maybe TRBD1 (6 bases). The germline gives CDR1 SGHNT, CDR2 YYREEE (reference sequence). V lost 4 bases to trimming and J lost 5 bases, with 16 bases between them. The CDR3 runs 15 residues. CDR3 sequence (DNA): TGTGCCAGCAGCCCGGACGGGACATGGAACAATGAGCAGTTCTTC. Translation: CASSPDGTWNNEQFF.

The rearrangement uses TRBV10-3 and TRBJ2-2; 7 positions agree with TRBD1. Unmatched junction bases numbered 8, after V lost 10 bases and J lost 0 bases. Germline values: CDR1 ENHRY, CDR2 SYGVKD. This CDR3 is 15 amino acids long. Written as DNA, the CDR3 is TGTGCCACCCTCCCTGGGACAGCGAACACCGGGGAGCTGTTTTTT. It codes for CATLPGTANTGELFF.

CDR3 loop: CATISGTGGTGELFF. The CDR3 DNA sequence: TGTGCCACCATCTCCGGGACAGGGGGGACCGGGGAGCTGTTTTTT. The rearrangement joins TRBV19 to TRBJ2-2; 11 bases align to TRBD1. This CDR3 region has 15 residues. The germline V gene encodes CDR1 LNHDA and CDR2 SQIVND (reference sequence). V lost 10 bases, J lost 5 bases, and 9 bases stayed unmatched.

The V call is TRBV27, the J call TRBJ2-7; D is perhaps TRBD1 (5 bases). Trimming pared 2 bases from V and 2 bases from J, leaving 10 bases between. The CDR3 is 14 amino acids. Germline loops: CDR1 MNHEY, CDR2 SMNVEV (reference sequence). CDR3 loop: CASSLGSRAYEQYF. For the CDR3, the DNA is TGTGCCAGCAGTTTAGGGTCCAGGGCCTACGAGCAGTACTTC.

This rearrangement joins TRBV30 to TRBJ1-2, with D possibly being TRBD1 (5 bases). The CDR3 has 15 amino acids. Trimming took 0 bases from V and 3 from J, leaving 14 bases between them. CDR1 GTSNPN and CDR2 SVGIG come from the germline V gene (reference sequence). The chain's CDR3 is CAWSVVRASDYGYTF. In DNA form, the CDR3 reads TGTGCCTGGAGTGTCGTCAGGGCCTCAGACTATGGCTACACCTTC.

This chain uses TRBV7-2 with TRBJ2-7; D is ambiguous. This CDR3 comprises 12 residues. Germline loops: CDR1 SGHTA, CDR2 FQGNSA. Trimming removed 5 bases at V and 0 bases at J, with 5 bases between. Here the CDR3 reads CASSMSSYEQYF. The CDR3 DNA sequence: TGTGCCAGCAGCATGAGCTCCTACGAGCAGTACTTC. Full variable domain (missing parts from reference TRBV7-2 and TRBJ2-7): GAGVSQSPSNKVTEKGKDVELRCDPISGHTALYWYRQSLGQGLEFLIYFQGNSAPDKSGLPSDRFSAERTGGSVSTLTIQRTQQEDSAVYLCASSMSSYEQYFGPGTRLTVT.

The chain joins TRBV19 to TRBJ2-2, with D perhaps TRBD2 (5 bases). V dropped 8 bases and J dropped 4 bases, with 20 bases sitting between them. The CDR3 is made up of 16 amino acids. From germline, CDR1 is LNHDA and CDR2 SQIVND (reference sequence). The CDR3 nucleotides are TGTGCCAGTCGAAACCCCCCCGGGGTCCTCACCGGGGAGCTGTTTTTT. This encodes CASRNPPGVLTGELFF.

This clone occurred a few times. The chain recombines TRBV19 with TRBJ1-1, with 9 bases fitting TRBD1. The CDR3 length is 12 residues. The junction had 3 bases not matched to a gene; V was cut back by 8 bases and J by 5 bases. Per germline, CDR1 LNHDA and CDR2 SQIVND (reference sequence). The CDR3 sequence: CASHRGRTEAFF. The CDR3 DNA sequence: TGTGCCAGTCACAGGGGGCGGACTGAAGCTTTCTTT.